The 20 T cell receptor beta chains presented below share a single source sample, sequenced in a study of blood T cells in healthy people across ages (dated by TCRdb to about 2015). The library was prepared using 5' RACE. The instrument given in TCRdb is Illumina HiSeq 2500. A second PCR of about 7 to 12 cycles was performed with a sample-barcoded 5' primer and a J-beta primer mix. TCRdb reprocessed the public reads (quality trimming at Q25 with fastp, clone calling with MiXCR) and kept in-frame beta chains. For every CDR3 protein sequence, its rows merge into one entry that carries the most common genes and DNA. The sample table contains approximately 770,000 distinct CDR3 sequences; only one count was recorded for 58% of them. The leading ten clones occupy 20% to 25% of the sample. Material: blood. These receptors all come from a young man in good health.

Only a few counts were recorded for this clonotype. This chain connects TRBV7-9 to TRBJ2-1, with 7 positions matching TRBD2. Germline V gives CDR1 SEHNR, CDR2 FQNEAQ (reference sequence). V was pared by 1 base and J by 7 bases, with 10 bases of the junction left unmatched. CDR3 size: 16 residues. The CDR3 DNA sequence: TGTGCCAGCAGCTTAGGGGAGGGAGGTTGGCAGAATGAGCAGTTCTTC. Residues: CASSLGEGGWQNEQFF.

This clonotype was found a few times. The V call is TRBV20-1, the J call TRBJ1-2; no firm D call. V was pared by 6 bases and J by 6 bases, with 14 bases between. Germline V gene data show CDR1 as DFQATT and CDR2 as SNEGSKA (reference sequence). This CDR3 has 12 amino acids. The CDR3 reads CSAKPYLDGYTF. CDR3 coding DNA: TGCAGTGCCAAACCCTACCTGGATGGCTACACCTTC.

About this clonotype itself: An end of the junction does not agree with germline; a read error may underlie this. This chain joins TRBV20-1 and TRBJ2-1; 10 bases line up with TRBD1. The CDR3 is made up of 15 amino acids. Germline CDR1 is DFQATT and CDR2 is SNEGSKA (reference sequence). Here the CDR3 DNA reads TGCAGTGCTAGAGAGGGACAGGGGCTTCATAATGAGCAGCTCTTC. It is translated as CSAREGQGLHNEQLF.

CDR3 residues: CASSYVGTSDIGELFF. The CDR3 bases are TGTGCCAGCAGCTACGTCGGTACTAGCGATATCGGGGAGCTGTTTTTT. V usage is TRBV7-3 and J usage is TRBJ2-2, with 7 nucleotides matching TRBD2. Germline CDR1 SGHTA, CDR2 FQGTGA. The CDR3 is 16 residues long. The V segment lost 4 bases and the J segment 7 bases; nucleotides outside the gene matches: 12.

This sequence joins TRBV5-1 and TRBJ2-5; D is perhaps TRBD1 or TRBD2 (5 bases each). V lost 4 bases to trimming and J lost 2 bases, with 18 bases between them. The CDR3 is made up of 16 amino acids. Looked up from germline, CDR1 is SGHRS and CDR2 is YFSETQ. In nucleotides, the CDR3 is TGCGCCAGCAGCCTTCGGGGCCTGCGGCGGCAAGAGACCCAGTACTTC. Amino acid sequence: CASSLRGLRRQETQYF. The whole variable domain, remainder taken from reference TRBV5-1 and TRBJ2-5, is KAGVTQTPRYLIKTRGQQVTLSCSPISGHRSVSWYQQTPGQGLQFLFEYFSETQRNKGNFPGRFSGRQFSNSRSEMNVSTLELGDSALYLCASSLRGLRRQETQYFGPGTRLLVL.

This chain links TRBV7-8 with TRBJ2-7, with 7 bases matching TRBD1. V dropped 4 bases and J dropped 3; count of bases not matched to a gene: 3. CDR3 length: 13 amino acids. Germline assignment: CDR1 SGHVS and CDR2 FQNEAQ. The CDR3 DNA reads as TGTGCCAGCAGCTGGACAGGTTACTACGAGCAGTACTTC. Translation: CASSWTGYYEQYF.

The V and J genes are TRBV18 and TRBJ2-1; D is perhaps TRBD2 (5 bases). The V and J ends lost 3 bases and 6 bases respectively, with 15 bases between them. Germline values: CDR1 KGHSH, CDR2 LQKENI. The CDR3 spans 15 residues. The CDR3 sequence is CASSPVEAETNEQFF. CDR3 nucleotide sequence: TGTGCCAGCTCACCGGTCGAAGCGGAGACCAATGAGCAGTTCTTC.

The chain is built from TRBV7-2 and TRBJ2-1; perhaps D is TRBD1 or TRBD2 (7 bases each). The CDR3 is 15 amino acids. The V gene lost 1 base and the J gene lost 7 bases, with 14 bases spanning the gap. CDR1 is SGHTA and CDR2 is FQGNSA in the germline V gene. CDR3 residues: CASSLVGGTVNEQFF. CDR3 DNA sequence: TGTGCCAGCAGCTTAGTGGGGGGGACAGTAAATGAGCAGTTCTTC.

This chain connects TRBV5-1 to TRBJ2-3, with a tentative D call TRBD2 (5 bases). V was trimmed by 0 bases and J by 2 bases, leaving 13 bases between them. The CDR3 extends over 16 amino acids. CDR1 SGHRS and CDR2 YFSETQ come from the germline V gene. The CDR3 region is CASSLASRSTTDTQYF. The CDR3 DNA reads TGCGCCAGCAGCTTGGCTAGCAGGTCGACCACAGATACGCAGTATTTT.

V gene TRBV7-2 combines with J gene TRBJ2-1, with D perhaps TRBD1 (5 bases). V gave up 5 bases and J gave up 5 bases, with 7 bases separating them. CDR3 size: 12 residues. Germline V lookup: CDR1 SGHTA, CDR2 FQGNSA. The CDR3 here is CASSPTDNEQFF. DNA of the CDR3: TGTGCCAGCAGCCCGACAGACAATGAGCAGTTCTTC.

The chain couples TRBV7-6 to TRBJ1-4; maybe TRBD1 (5 bases). CDR3 length: 15 residues. CDR1 and CDR2 (germline): SGHVS, FNYEAQ. V was clipped by 5 bases and J by 8 bases, with 18 bases between them. CDR3 DNA: TGTGCCAGCAGCCCCCGTGGTGGGGGATCCGAAAAACTGTTTTTT. Residues: CASSPRGGGSEKLFF.

This clonotype was recorded a few times. The V gene is TRBV15, the J gene TRBJ2-7; weak D call: TRBD1 (5 bases). This CDR3 has 14 amino acids. Germline V lookup: CDR1 LNHNV, CDR2 YYDKDF (reference sequence). Trimming removed 0 bases at V and 1 base at J, with 7 bases between. The CDR3 DNA reads as TGTGCCACCAGCAGAGATAAGGGGTCCTACGAGCAGTACTTC. Translated: CATSRDKGSYEQYF.

This rearrangement joins TRBV6-6 to TRBJ1-2, with 7 bases identical to TRBD1. Trimming at V came to 3 bases and at J to 5 bases, leaving 15 bases not matched to a gene. Germline V lookup: CDR1 MNHNY, CDR2 SVGAGI (reference sequence). The CDR3 is 17 amino acids. CDR3 residues: CASSYPPGQAVSYGYTF. The CDR3 nucleotides read TGTGCCAGCAGTTATCCCCCAGGACAGGCGGTTTCTTATGGCTACACCTTC.

This clonotype was observed a handful of times. The chain links TRBV7-2 to TRBJ2-7, with 8 bases aligning to TRBD1. The CDR3 sequence is 14 residues long. V was pared by 1 base and J by 6 bases, with 5 bases of the junction left unmatched. Germline V gene lookup returns CDR1 SGHTA and CDR2 FQGNSA. CDR3 bases: TGTGCCAGCAGCTTAGGGACAGGGCTAGGCGAGCAGTACTTC. It translates to CASSLGTGLGEQYF.

The V gene is TRBV12-3 or TRBV12-4, the J gene TRBJ2-7, with D unclear. The CDR3 runs 13 residues. The V end was cut by 3 bases, the J end by 5 bases, with 11 bases between. CDR3 in DNA: TGTGCCAGCAGTTTGGTGGGTTTGCACGAGCAGTACTTC. This sequence encodes CASSLVGLHEQYF.

This rearrangement joins TRBV15 to TRBJ1-2, with D possibly TRBD1 on 5 matching bases. Trimming stripped 6 bases from V and 4 bases from J, with 12 bases between. CDR1 and CDR2 from the germline V gene are LNHNV and YYDKDF (reference sequence). The CDR3 is 13 residues long. DNA of the CDR3: TGTGCCACCAGTTCGACAGCCTTCTATGGCTACACCTTC. Residues: CATSSTAFYGYTF. Filled out from reference TRBV15 and TRBJ1-2, the complete variable domain reads DAMVIQNPRYQVTQFGKPVTLSCSQTLNHNVMYWYQQKSSQAPKLLFHYYDKDFNNEADTPDNFQSRRPNTSFCFLDIRSPGLGDTAMYLCATSSTAFYGYTFGSGTRLTVV.

The chain combines TRBV18 with TRBJ2-3, with TRBD2 matching over 10 bases. J gave up 0 bases and V 3 bases, and 3 bases lay outside the gene matches. The CDR3 is 16 residues long. Germline CDR1 KGHSH, CDR2 LQKENI. The CDR3 DNA follows: TGTGCCAGCTCACCTGAGCGGGGGGGAAGCACAGATACGCAGTATTTT. Amino acid sequence: CASSPERGGSTDTQYF.

This chain joins TRBV7-2 and TRBJ2-3; a weak D match, TRBD1 (5 bases). Germline V lookup: CDR1 SGHTA, CDR2 FQGNSA. V was pared by 1 base and J by 4 bases, with 12 bases between. This CDR3 has 15 residues. The CDR3 loop is CASSLVTAVSDTQYF. In nucleotides, the CDR3 is TGTGCCAGCAGCTTAGTGACAGCTGTTTCAGATACGCAGTATTTT.

The CDR3 reads CSAAGTSGRGNTQYF. In DNA form, the CDR3 reads TGCAGTGCTGCCGGGACTAGCGGGAGGGGGAATACGCAGTATTTT. The chain couples TRBV20-1 to TRBJ2-3, with TRBD2 matching over 16 bases. CDR3 length: 15 amino acids. Trimming at V came to 5 bases and at J to 7 bases, leaving 6 bases not matched to a gene. Germline V gives CDR1 DFQATT, CDR2 SNEGSKA (reference sequence).

The CDR3 is CASSQGQDITEAFF. The CDR3 nucleotides read TGTGCCAGCAGCCAAGGACAGGATATCACTGAAGCTTTCTTT. J is TRBJ1-1 and V is TRBV5-4; TRBD1 agrees at 7 bases. Germline loops: CDR1 SGHNT, CDR2 YYREEE (reference sequence). V gave up 4 bases and J gave up 4 bases; unmatched junction bases: 7. The CDR3 runs to 14 residues.